Shown below are 23 T cell receptor beta chains from a single sample sequenced in a study of cytomegalovirus exposure and HLA in healthy donors. The PCR ran on 60 Vbeta and 13 Jbeta primers. TCRdb keeps only in-frame clones here, not all; method: immunoSEQ multiplex PCR. The table lists 110,000 to 150,000 clones, about four fifths of them singletons. The sample taken for sequencing was PBMCs. The receptors were sampled from a middle-aged woman in good health and CMV-seropositive.

CDR3 sequence reads: CASSSPEGGSYEQYF. In nucleotides, the CDR3 is TGTGCCAGCAGTTCCCCTGAAGGCGGTTCCTACGAGCAGTACTTC. The J gene is TRBJ2-7, the V gene TRBV28; D unclear. The CDR3 runs 15 residues. V dropped 4 bases and J dropped 1 base, with 14 bases sitting between them. The germline CDR1 and CDR2 sequences are MDHEN and SYDVKM.

The V gene is TRBV4-2, the J gene TRBJ2-1, with D maybe TRBD2 (6 bases). Deletions cut 1 base from V and 1 base from J, with 11 bases between. The CDR3 contains 16 residues. Germline loops: CDR1 LGHNA, CDR2 YNFKEQ. This CDR3 reads CASSQAIAESYNEQFF. CDR3 sequence (DNA): TGTGCCAGCAGCCAAGCGATAGCGGAATCCTACAATGAGCAGTTCTTC.

The rearrangement uses TRBV21-1 and TRBJ2-2; TRBD2 is the table's D call, not checked against the DNA. TRBV21-1 is noted as a pseudogene. The CDR3 is made up of 17 amino acids. The CDR3 is CASSKNGTSVGTGELFF. Here the CDR3 DNA reads TGTGCCAGCAGCAAAAACGGGACTAGCGTCGGCACCGGGGAGCTGTTTTTT.

As concerns this clone: This specimen includes other DNA sequences encoding the same CDR3. The genes are TRBV7-9 and TRBJ2-3, with TRBD2 as a possible D gene (5 bases). From germline, CDR1 is SEHNR and CDR2 FQNEAQ (reference sequence). The germline V and J ends were trimmed by 9 bases and 0 bases, with 22 bases remaining between them. This CDR3 is built from 17 residues. The CDR3 DNA sequence: TGTGCCAGTAGCGACCTCAGAGACACAACTAGCACAGATACGCAGTATTTT. This translates into CASSDLRDTTSTDTQYF.

In its sample, this clone was seen once. This sequence joins TRBV5-4 and TRBJ2-2; 11 nucleotides line up with TRBD1. V shed 2 bases, J shed 3 bases, and the junction held 3 bases outside the gene matches. This CDR3 comprises 16 residues. Germline CDR1 and CDR2: SGHNT and YYREEE (reference sequence). CDR3 sequence reads: CASSFPGQGDTGELFF. For the CDR3, the DNA is TGTGCCAGCAGCTTTCCGGGACAGGGGGACACCGGGGAGCTGTTTTTT.

Only one count was recorded for this clone. The chain carries TRBV18 and TRBJ2-7; 13 nucleotides match TRBD2. V lost 4 bases to trimming and J lost 5 bases; unmatched junction nucleotides: 8. This CDR3 comprises 16 residues. Germline lookup yields CDR1 KGHSH and CDR2 LQKENI. DNA for the CDR3: TGTGCCAGCTCACAGTTACCGGGACTAGCGGGAAACGAGCAGTACTTC. This sequence encodes CASSQLPGLAGNEQYF.

As DNA, the CDR3 is TGTGCCAGCAGCCAGGGGGGTGAATATTTGGGCTACACCTTC. Translation: CASSQGGEYLGYTF. The chain combines TRBV7-2 with TRBJ1-2, with 7 bases matching TRBD1. J lost 8 bases, V lost 5 bases, and 11 bases had no gene match. This CDR3 comprises 14 residues. The germline gives CDR1 SGHTA, CDR2 FQGNSA.

The rearrangement joins TRBV6-6 to TRBJ2-1; 8 bases map to TRBD2. Germline lookup yields CDR1 MNHNY and CDR2 SVGAGI (reference sequence). The CDR3 contains 14 residues. Trimming took 6 bases from V and 13 from J; bases not matched to a gene: 14. CDR3 DNA sequence: TGTGCCAGCAGGGCACCCTTATTAGCGGGGAACCAGTTCTTC. The encoded protein is CASRAPLLAGNQFF.

This chain uses TRBV6-4 with TRBJ1-2; D may be TRBD1 (6 bases). CDR3 size: 11 residues. V was cut by 9 bases and J by 5 bases, with 10 bases left in between. The germline V gene has CDR1 MRHNA and CDR2 SNTAGT. The CDR3 sequence: CASYTGYGYTF. The DNA of the CDR3 is TGTGCCAGTTATACAGGGTATGGCTACACCTTC.

A word on this clone: An end of the junction does not agree with germline; a read error may underlie this. V usage is TRBV7-9 and J usage is TRBJ2-7; 10 nucleotides match TRBD1. This CDR3 spans 16 amino acids. Germline CDR1 SEHNR, CDR2 FQNEAQ (reference sequence). This chain's CDR3 is CSSSLSGDRGTYEQYF. The DNA of the CDR3 is TGTTCCAGCAGCTTAAGTGGGGACAGGGGTACCTACGAGCAGTACTTC.

This chain connects TRBV7-6 to TRBJ2-3, with 8 bases identical to TRBD2. J gave up 2 bases and V 1 base, and 2 bases lay outside the gene matches. Germline V gene data show CDR1 as SGHVS and CDR2 as FNYEAQ. The CDR3 covers 15 residues. CDR3 loop: CASSLGLASTDTQYF. DNA for the CDR3: TGTGCCAGCAGCTTAGGACTAGCGTCCACAGATACGCAGTATTTT. The variable domain in full, with the rest retrieved from reference TRBV7-6 and TRBJ2-3, is GAGVSQSPRYKVTKRGQDVALRCDPISGHVSLYWYRQALGQGPEFLTYFNYEAQQDKSGLPNDRFSAERPEGSISTLTIQRTEQRDSAMYRCASSLGLASTDTQYFGPGTRLTVL.

The V call is TRBV4-1, the J call TRBJ2-3, with D uncertain. Germline V CDR1 and CDR2: MGHRA, YSYEKL. The CDR3 runs 13 residues. The ends were cut back, 1 base at V and 5 bases at J, with 7 bases in the middle. CDR3 protein: CASSQVHGDTQYF. For the CDR3, the DNA is TGCGCCAGCAGCCAAGTTCACGGAGATACGCAGTATTTT.

The rearrangement links TRBV5-6 to TRBJ1-3; D is ambiguous. The V and J ends lost 0 bases and 4 bases respectively, with 14 bases between them. This CDR3 spans 16 amino acids. The germline gives CDR1 SGHDT, CDR2 YYEEEE. Here the CDR3 reads CASSLVLGGYGNTIYF. The CDR3 nucleotides are TGTGCCAGCAGCTTGGTACTGGGAGGGTACGGAAACACCATATATTTT.

Note on this clone: Other DNA sequences in this specimen translate into the identical CDR3. This chain joins TRBV12-2 and TRBJ1-1. TRBV12-2 is an annotated pseudogene. This CDR3 spans 13 amino acids. Here the CDR3 reads CASLLHRGTEAFF. The DNA of the CDR3 is TGCGCAAGTCTCCTACACCGGGGGACTGAAGCTTTCTTT.

For this clone: A junction end diverges from the germline sequence, so it may reflect a read error. The chain employs TRBV7-9 and TRBJ2-7; 7 nucleotides agree with TRBD1. This CDR3 spans 10 amino acids. The germline V gene encodes CDR1 SEHNR and CDR2 FQNEAQ (reference sequence). The DNA for the CDR3 is TGTTCCAGCAGTCGGGACAGTATCCACTTC. This codes for CSSSRDSIHF.

The chain carries TRBV11-2 and TRBJ2-1; 10 nucleotides align to TRBD1. This CDR3 has 17 residues. Germline CDR1 SGHAT, CDR2 FQNNGV. V trimming: 5 bases; J trimming: 4 bases; junction bases outside the gene matches: 11. The CDR3 protein is CASSPLLGTGEYNEQFF. As DNA, the CDR3 is TGTGCCAGCAGCCCACTCCTTGGGACAGGGGAATACAATGAGCAGTTCTTC.

This clone was observed a single time. The rearrangement links TRBV10-3 to TRBJ2-5, with TRBD1 matching over 7 bases. Germline V lookup: CDR1 ENHRY, CDR2 SYGVKD. The V gene end was trimmed by 3 bases and the J gene end by 1 base; junction bases not matched to a gene: 2. The CDR3 loop spans 14 amino acids. CDR3 loop: CAISDRQGQETQYF. The CDR3 nucleotides read TGTGCCATCAGTGATCGACAGGGCCAAGAGACCCAGTACTTC.

The gene calls are TRBV28 and TRBJ1-1, with D maybe TRBD1 (6 bases). Germline V gene lookup returns CDR1 MDHEN and CDR2 SYDVKM. Trimming shortened V by 7 bases and J by 10 bases, and 22 bases separated the two germline ends. The CDR3 is made up of 14 amino acids. The CDR3, as DNA: TGTGCCAGCACCACAAACGGCGGACAGCTTGGAGCTTTCTTT. Its translation: CASTTNGGQLGAFF.

This chain links TRBV21-1 with TRBJ1-5. TRBV21-1 is deemed a pseudogene. The CDR3 has 18 residues. In DNA form, the CDR3 reads TGTGCCAGCAGCAAAGAATTTCAAGAGTCCCGAGATGATCAGCCCCAGCATTTT. It encodes CASSKEFQESRDDQPQHF.

The chain combines TRBV28 with TRBJ2-1; D may be TRBD2 (5 bases). The ends were cut back, 6 bases at V and 3 bases at J, with 9 bases in the middle. Germline V lookup: CDR1 MDHEN, CDR2 SYDVKM. The CDR3 spans 13 residues. Written as DNA, the CDR3 is TGTGCCAGCAGACTAGATCTCTACAATGAGCAGTTCTTC. Its protein is CASRLDLYNEQFF.

The chain combines TRBV7-2 with TRBJ2-5; the match to TRBD2 covers 7 bases. Unmatched junction bases numbered 6, after V lost 6 bases and J lost 2 bases. The CDR3 has 14 amino acids. Germline V lookup: CDR1 SGHTA, CDR2 FQGNSA. The CDR3 nucleotides are TGTGCCAGCAGTCGTGGGACTACTCAAGAGACCCAGTACTTC. This translates into CASSRGTTQETQYF.

The chain has TRBV28 and TRBJ2-7; D is unresolved. V shed 2 bases and J shed 1 base, with 9 bases lying between them. Germline V lookup: CDR1 MDHEN, CDR2 SYDVKM. The CDR3 totals 14 residues. The CDR3 region is CASSLHYISYEQYF. As DNA, the CDR3 is TGTGCCAGCAGTTTACACTACATTTCCTACGAGCAGTACTTC.

The chain combines TRBV7-8 with TRBJ2-7, with TRBD2 matching over 11 bases. CDR3 length: 16 amino acids. V shed 5 bases, J shed 5 bases, and the junction held 11 bases outside the gene matches. Germline-derived CDR1 and CDR2 are SGHVS and FQNEAQ. The DNA for the CDR3 is TGTGCCAGCAGCCCCCAGGGCGGACTAGCGGGTCACGAGCAGTACTTC. Encoded protein: CASSPQGGLAGHEQYF.